The rows below give T cell receptor beta chains drawn from one sample of a study of cytomegalovirus exposure and HLA in healthy donors. Assay: immunoSEQ multiplex PCR; the TCRdb copy retains only in-frame clones and omits some. The table shows over 150,000 clones, with 65% to 80% occurring only once. Sequencing was performed on PBMCs. Every receptor here comes from a man younger than 40 in good health and CMV-seropositive. The CDR3 runs from the conserved cysteine through the conserved F or W. D genes are given only for firm matches. The size entry is marked missing in some rows and otherwise reads once, few, many or a size class.

DNA,CDR3,D,size,J,V
TGTGCTAGTGGCCCATCCAGTACAGGGAATTTCAGAGGTGAGCAGTTCTTC,CASGPSSTGNFRGEQFF,-,-,TRBJ2-1,TRBV12-5
TGTGCCAGCAGCCAAGGGGCAGGGAGGGGGAGCGAGCAGTACTTC,CASSQGAGRGSEQYF,-,-,TRBJ2-7,TRBV4-2
TGTGCCACCCTCGGGGGGCGCAGCTACAATGAGCAGTTCTTC,CATLGGRSYNEQFF,-,-,TRBJ2-1,TRBV7-2
TGTGCCAGCAGCTCCCCATCAAGCCCACCGTCCGAGCAGTACTTC,CASSSPSSPPSEQYF,-,once,TRBJ2-7,TRBV7-6
TGTGCCAGCAGCTTAGCCGGACTAGCGGGGCCCACAGATACGCAGTATTTT,CASSLAGLAGPTDTQYF,TRBD2,few,TRBJ2-3,TRBV7-2
TGTGCCAGCAGGCTGGGAGGTGGGGCCAACACCATATATTTT,CASRLGGGANTIYF,-,-,TRBJ1-3,TRBV2
TGTGCCACCAGCAGATCCCCGGGAGAGACCCAGTACTTC,CATSRSPGETQYF,-,-,TRBJ2-5,TRBV15
TGTGCCACCGGACAGGGGGACGAGCAGTACTTC,CATGQGDEQYF,TRBD1,-,TRBJ2-7,TRBV15
TGCAGCGTCCACACCTGGGCAGCCCTTAACTATGGCTACACCTTC,CSVHTWAALNYGYTF,-,-,TRBJ1-2,TRBV29-1
TGTGCCAGCCGGAGGACAGGGGAAGCTTTCTTT,CASRRTGEAFF,TRBD1,-,TRBJ1-1,TRBV19
TGCGCCAGCAGCTCAGCCCTGACAGGGATTGCCGCAGATACGCAGTATTTT,CASSSALTGIAADTQYF,TRBD1,few,TRBJ2-3,TRBV5-1
TGTTCCAGCAGCCACCCTACACGGGAGGCCGGGGGCTACGAGCAGTACTTC,CSSSHPTREAGGYEQYF,TRBD2,few,TRBJ2-7,TRBV7-9
TGTGCCACCAGTGGCGCAGGGAAGGATACGCAGTATTTT,CATSGAGKDTQYF,-,-,TRBJ2-3,TRBV15
TGTGCCTGGAGTGTACAGGGGGATACTGAAGCTTTCTTT,CAWSVQGDTEAFF,TRBD1,-,TRBJ1-1,TRBV30
TGTGCCAGCAGTTTCTTAACACAGGGCCTCTGGAGTGAGCAGTTCTTC,CASSFLTQGLWSEQFF,-,-,TRBJ2-1,TRBV7-6
TGTGCGAGCAGAGCCTCCAGGGGTGGTAATCAGCCCCAGCATTTT,CASRASRGGNQPQHF,-,-,TRBJ1-5,TRBV6-5
TGTGCTCAAGGGGGGGCAGGGAACCAAGAGACCCAGTACTTC,CAQGGAGNQETQYF,-,-,TRBJ2-5,TRBV7-9
TGTGCCAGTAGCCGCAGGGGCAATGAGCAGTTCTTC,CASSRRGNEQFF,-,-,TRBJ2-1,TRBV19
TGCGCCAGCAGCCAATGGGGACTAGCGGGAGATGGAACCGGGGAGCTGTTTTTT,CASSQWGLAGDGTGELFF,TRBD2,-,TRBJ2-2,TRBV4-3
TGTGCCTGGAGTGTACGCAGAAACCAGGCGGGCGGCTACACCTTC,CAWSVRRNQAGGYTF,-,-,TRBJ1-2,TRBV30
TGTGCCAGCAGTTTTGGCCAGTACTATGGCTACACCTTC,CASSFGQYYGYTF,-,-,TRBJ1-2,TRBV28
TGTGCCGGCCTGGTGCAGGGGGGCACCGGGGAGCTGTTTTTT,CAGLVQGGTGELFF,-,once,TRBJ2-2,TRBV5-4
TGTGCCATCGGGGTCGGGAGTTCAGGGGAGCAGTACTTC,CAIGVGSSGEQYF,-,-,TRBJ2-7,TRBV10-3
TGTGCCAGCAGAACTGGAAGACTTTACAATGAGCAGTTCTTC,CASRTGRLYNEQFF,-,-,TRBJ2-1,TRBV2
TGTGCCAGCAGTTTACAGGGAGGCTTCTCCTACGAGCAGTACTTC,CASSLQGGFSYEQYF,-,-,TRBJ2-7,TRBV27
TGTGCCAGCAGTTTAGGGGGGAGGGCCACCTACGAGCAGTACTTC,CASSLGGRATYEQYF,TRBD2,-,TRBJ2-7,TRBV27
TGCGCCAGCAGCTGGGCGAGCTCTGGGGCCAACGTCCTGACTTTC,CASSWASSGANVLTF,-,-,TRBJ2-6,TRBV5-1
TGTGCCAGCAGCCCCGACCCAGGCTCTGGGGCCAACGTCCTGACTTTC,CASSPDPGSGANVLTF,-,-,TRBJ2-6,TRBV5-5
TGTGCCAGCAGTTTCGGTGGGGCAAGCACCGGGGAGCTGTTTTTT,CASSFGGASTGELFF,-,few,TRBJ2-2,TRBV27
TGTGCCAGCAGGCCACAGGGGGCGCGGTACGAGCAGTACTTC,CASRPQGARYEQYF,TRBD1,-,TRBJ2-7,TRBV28
TGCGCCAGCAGCTTCATCCGGGACAGGAGCGCCTCTCTAGATTACGAGCAGTACTTC,CASSFIRDRSASLDYEQYF,TRBD1,-,TRBJ2-7,TRBV10-1
TGTGCCAGCAGTTTAGGAGGTAGCTCCTACGAGCAGTACTTC,CASSLGGSSYEQYF,-,-,TRBJ2-7,TRBV6-5
TGCGCCAGCAGCTTGGGAGTTGATACCACCTACGAGCAGTACTTC,CASSLGVDTTYEQYF,-,-,TRBJ2-7,TRBV5-1
TGTGCCAGCAGCTTAGGACAGTCTAACTATGGCTACACCTTC,CASSLGQSNYGYTF,-,-,TRBJ1-2,TRBV7-2
TGTGCCAGCAGTGAATTCCCGGTTCCCTACGAGCAGTACTTC,CASSEFPVPYEQYF,-,few,TRBJ2-7,TRBV25-1
TGTGCCATCAGTGAGAACTCCGGGACAGATTATGGCTACACCTTC,CAISENSGTDYGYTF,TRBD1,-,TRBJ1-2,TRBV10-3
TGTGCCAGCAGCCCCCGGACTAGCGGGAGAGGGGGTGCGACCACCGGGGAGCTGTTTTTT,CASSPRTSGRGGATTGELFF,TRBD2,-,TRBJ2-2,TRBV7-8
TGTGCCAGCAGCCAATCAGGGGGCGCAGGCTATGGCTACACCTTC,CASSQSGGAGYGYTF,TRBD1,once,TRBJ1-2,TRBV7-2
TGTGCCAGCAGTTCCAAACTAGGTCACGAGCAGTACTTC,CASSSKLGHEQYF,-,-,TRBJ2-7,TRBV6-5
TGTGCCAGCAGTTCCAGCGGACAGGGCTTCACAGATACGCAGTATTTT,CASSSSGQGFTDTQYF,TRBD1,-,TRBJ2-3,TRBV2
TGCGCCAGCAGCCCCGATAGCGGGAGGGCCCATGAGCAGTTCTTC,CASSPDSGRAHEQFF,TRBD2,-,TRBJ2-1,TRBV4-1
TGTGCCAGCAGTACTACCGGGACAGCGTCCTATGGCTACACCTTC,CASSTTGTASYGYTF,TRBD1,-,TRBJ1-2,TRBV2
TGTGCCAGCAGTTTCAGTAGCGGCAATGAGCAGTTCTTC,CASSFSSGNEQFF,-,few,TRBJ2-1,TRBV28
TGTGCCAGCAGCTTAGGGCCGCTCTACGAGCAGTACTTC,CASSLGPLYEQYF,-,-,TRBJ2-7,TRBV7-6
TGTGCCAGCAGTTACACCCAGGGGGGTACCGGGGAGCTGTTTTTT,CASSYTQGGTGELFF,-,-,TRBJ2-2,TRBV6-5
TGTGCCAGCAGCTTACTACCGAACACTGAAGCTTTCTTT,CASSLLPNTEAFF,-,-,TRBJ1-1,TRBV7-2
TGTGCCAGCAGCTTAGCGCGGGACAGTTCCTACGAGCAGTACTTC,CASSLARDSSYEQYF,-,-,TRBJ2-7,TRBV7-9
TGTGCCAGCAGCTTCCCTAAGAAGGGGACTAGCGGGGGCCTCAACACCGGGGAGCTGTTTTTT,CASSFPKKGTSGGLNTGELFF,TRBD2,few,TRBJ2-2,TRBV9
TGTGCCAGCAGCCCTTTGAAGGGGAATCAGCCCCAGCATTTT,CASSPLKGNQPQHF,-,few,TRBJ1-5,TRBV28
TGTGCCAGTGTTCTGGGGACAGGATACACTGAAGCTTTCTTT,CASVLGTGYTEAFF,TRBD1,-,TRBJ1-1,TRBV19
TGTGCCAGCAGCTTGTTGGACTCCCCCTACGAGCAGTACTTC,CASSLLDSPYEQYF,-,once,TRBJ2-7,TRBV5-6
TGTGCCAGTAGTAGCGTGAGTGATCAGCCCCAGCATTTT,CASSSVSDQPQHF,-,-,TRBJ1-5,TRBV19
TGTGCCAGCAGCTTGGCTAGGGGCCTCTCTGGAAACACCATATATTTT,CASSLARGLSGNTIYF,-,-,TRBJ1-3,TRBV5-5
TGTGCCACCTATCCTCGACGGGGGACTTCCTACGAGCAGTACTTC,CATYPRRGTSYEQYF,-,-,TRBJ2-7,TRBV6-1
TGTGCCAGCAGCGCTAGGGACACCGCGGGCGAGACCCAGCATTTT,CASSARDTAGETQHF,-,-,TRBJ1-5,TRBV9
TGTGCCAGCAGCTTGGGGAGGGGACTAGCGGGTTCGGAGACCCAGTACTTC,CASSLGRGLAGSETQYF,TRBD2,-,TRBJ2-5,TRBV5-4
TGTGCCAGCTCACCAGGGCTAGCGGGAGACAATGAGCAGTTCTTC,CASSPGLAGDNEQFF,TRBD2,-,TRBJ2-1,TRBV18
TGTGCCAGCAGCCTCGCCGGACAGTTCAATGAGCAGTTCTTC,CASSLAGQFNEQFF,-,-,TRBJ2-1,TRBV11-2